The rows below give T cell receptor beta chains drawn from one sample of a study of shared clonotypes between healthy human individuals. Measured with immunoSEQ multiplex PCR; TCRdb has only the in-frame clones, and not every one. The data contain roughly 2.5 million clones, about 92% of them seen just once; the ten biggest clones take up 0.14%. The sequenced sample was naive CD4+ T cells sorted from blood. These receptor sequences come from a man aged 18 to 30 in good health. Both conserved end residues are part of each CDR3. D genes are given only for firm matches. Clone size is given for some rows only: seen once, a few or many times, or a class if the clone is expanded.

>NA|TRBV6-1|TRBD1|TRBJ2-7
TGTGCCAGCAGGCGAACAGGGGGCTACGAGCAGTACTTC
CASRRTGGYEQYF
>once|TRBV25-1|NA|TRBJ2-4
TGTGCCAGCAGTGAATTTGGCCTCATTCAGTACTTC
CASSEFGLIQYF
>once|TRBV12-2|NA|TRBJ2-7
TGTGCAAGTCGCTCCCTGGTGGGTGGGTTTGACCGATCCTACGAGCAGTACTTC
CASRSLVGGFDRSYEQYF
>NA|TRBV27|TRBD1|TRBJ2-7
TGTGCCAGCAGTTTCGACAGGGAATCGGGCGAGCAGTACTTC
CASSFDRESGEQYF
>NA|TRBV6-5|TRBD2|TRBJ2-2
TGTGCCAGCCAAGCGGGAGGGCCAACCGGGGAGCTGTTTTTT
CASQAGGPTGELFF
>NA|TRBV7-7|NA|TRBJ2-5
TGTGCTAGCAGCTTAGGCAGACAAGAGACCCAGTACTTC
CASSLGRQETQYF
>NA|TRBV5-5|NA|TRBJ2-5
TGTGCCAGCAGCTTGGTACTACAGGGCTTGTACCAAGAGACCCAGTACTTC
CASSLVLQGLYQETQYF
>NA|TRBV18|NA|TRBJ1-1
TGTGCCAGCTCACCCCAGGGATTGAACACTGAAGCTTTCTTT
CASSPQGLNTEAFF
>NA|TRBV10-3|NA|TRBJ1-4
TGTGCCATCAGTGAGTCGACGGGGGCGCTGGGTGAAAAACTGTTTTTT
CAISESTGALGEKLFF
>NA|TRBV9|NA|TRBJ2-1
TGTGCCAGCAGCGTAGACGGGCAGCCCTACAATGAGCAGTTCTTC
CASSVDGQPYNEQFF
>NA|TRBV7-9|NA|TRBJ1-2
TGTGCCAGCAGCTCTCAGGGCTATGGCTACACCTTC
CASSSQGYGYTF
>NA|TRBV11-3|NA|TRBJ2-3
TGTGCCAGCAGCCCAACCAGAAGCACAGATACGCAGTATTTT
CASSPTRSTDTQYF
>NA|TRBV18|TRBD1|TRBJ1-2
TGTGCCAGCTCAACGACCTCCGGGACAGGGATCTATGGCTACACCTTC
CASSTTSGTGIYGYTF
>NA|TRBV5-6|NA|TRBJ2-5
TGTGCCAGCAATCAAAGTCCCGGCGGGACCCAGTACTTC
CASNQSPGGTQYF
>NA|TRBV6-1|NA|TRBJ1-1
TGTGCCAGCAGTGATAAAATGAACACTGAAGCTTTCTTT
CASSDKMNTEAFF
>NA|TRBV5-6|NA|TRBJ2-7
TGTGCCAGCAGCCGTGGGACTGTCGAATACGAGCAGTACTTC
CASSRGTVEYEQYF
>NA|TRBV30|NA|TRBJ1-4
TGTGCCTGGCGGGCTAATGAAAAACTGTTTTTT
CAWRANEKLFF
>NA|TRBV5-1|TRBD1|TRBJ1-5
TGCGCCAGCAGCCTGACAGGGCTTAGCAATCAGCCCCAGCATTTT
CASSLTGLSNQPQHF
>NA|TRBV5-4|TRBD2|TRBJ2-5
TGTGCCAGCAGCTTGGTGGGACTAGCGTCAGAGACCCAGTACTTC
CASSLVGLASETQYF
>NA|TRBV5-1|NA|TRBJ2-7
TGCGCCAGCAGCTTGGACGGGGGCTTATCCTACGAGCAGTACTTC
CASSLDGGLSYEQYF
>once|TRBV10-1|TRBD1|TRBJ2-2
TGCGCCAGCAGCCCCACCCCGGGACAGGGGTTTCGGTTTCCCGGGGAGCTGTTTTTT
CASSPTPGQGFRFPGELFF
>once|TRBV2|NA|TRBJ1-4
TGTGCCAGCAGGGCCACCAGACCAGCGGCAAAACTGTTTTTT
CASRATRPAAKLFF
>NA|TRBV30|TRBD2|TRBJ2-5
TGTGCCTGGAACGGGGGGTCGTTGGGAGAGACCCAGTACTTC
CAWNGGSLGETQYF
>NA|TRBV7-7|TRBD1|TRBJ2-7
TGTGCTAGCAGCACGGGACAGGGGGCGGGGGCCTACGAGCAGTACTTC
CASSTGQGAGAYEQYF
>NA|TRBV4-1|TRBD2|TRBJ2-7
TGCGCCAGTACTCCGGGACTAGCGGTTGGATACGAGCAGTACTTC
CASTPGLAVGYEQYF
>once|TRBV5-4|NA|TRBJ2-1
TGTGCCAGCAGCTCTCTGGGGGGTAGCGGCACCTACAATGAGCAGTTCTTC
CASSSLGGSGTYNEQFF
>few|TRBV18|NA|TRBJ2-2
TGTGCCAGCTCACAGGGAACGAACACCGGGGAGCTGTTTTTT
CASSQGTNTGELFF
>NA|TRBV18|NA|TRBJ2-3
TGTGCCAGCTCACCACTCGCCGGTACTAGCACAGATACGCAGTATTTT
CASSPLAGTSTDTQYF
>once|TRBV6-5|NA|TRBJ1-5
TGTGCCAGCAGTTCCAGGCGGAGCAATCAGCCCCAGCATTTT
CASSSRRSNQPQHF
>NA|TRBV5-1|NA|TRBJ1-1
TGCGCCAGCAGCTTGACCTCTCATCAACAGGCTTACACTGAAGCTTTCTTT
CASSLTSHQQAYTEAFF
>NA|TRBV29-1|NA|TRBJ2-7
TGCAGCTTTCGACACTCCTACGAGCAGTACTTC
CSFRHSYEQYF
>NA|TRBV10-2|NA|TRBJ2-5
TGCGCCAGCAACCCGGACGGGCCAGAGACCCAGTACTTC
CASNPDGPETQYF
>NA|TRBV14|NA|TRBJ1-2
TGTGCCAGCAGCCCTAGGCATACAGGGATTAACTATGGCTACACCTTC
CASSPRHTGINYGYTF
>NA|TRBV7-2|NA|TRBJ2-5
TGTGCCAGCAGCTTAGTAGCTTCCGCTGGCGTCGGGCAGTACTTC
CASSLVASAGVGQYF
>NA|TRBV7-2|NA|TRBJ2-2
TGTGCCAGCAGCTTACGGGCCCACTCCTGGGACACCGGGGAGCTGTTTTTT
CASSLRAHSWDTGELFF
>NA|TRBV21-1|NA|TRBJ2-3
TGTGCCAGCAGCAGGCCGGGACACACATCAGGACACCCCCACACAGATACGCAGTATTTT
CASSRPGHTSGHPHTDTQYF
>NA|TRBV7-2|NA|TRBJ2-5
TGTGCCAGCAGCTTAGGAGGGGGGCAAGAGACCCAGTACTTC
CASSLGGGQETQYF
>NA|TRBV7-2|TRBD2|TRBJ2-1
TGTGCCAGCAGCATTCGGACTAGCGTCTACAATGAGCAGTTCTTC
CASSIRTSVYNEQFF
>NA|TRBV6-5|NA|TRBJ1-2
TGTGCCAGCAGCCTCAGGGGTGCGGAAGGCTACACCTTC
CASSLRGAEGYTF
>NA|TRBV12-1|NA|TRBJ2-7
TGTGCCAGCAGCTTATTTCTCGGGACAGCGTACGAGCAGTACTTC
CASSLFLGTAYEQYF
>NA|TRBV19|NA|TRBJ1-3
TGTGCCAGTAGTACCGACCCCGGGGACACCATATATTTT
CASSTDPGDTIYF
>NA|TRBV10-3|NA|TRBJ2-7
TGTGCCACCAGGGGCGAGAGCTCCTACGAGCAGTACTTC
CATRGESSYEQYF
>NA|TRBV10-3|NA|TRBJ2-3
TGTGCCATCGCTATATCAGATACGCAGTATTTT
CAIAISDTQYF
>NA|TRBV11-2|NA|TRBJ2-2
TGTGCCAGCAGCTTAGGGCGCGGGCCTTACACCGGGGAGCTGTTTTTT
CASSLGRGPYTGELFF